This T cell receptor beta chain emerged from a study of shared clonotypes between healthy human individuals. Study findings and constraints: Since donors were few, the genetic and exposure-history diversity represented was limited.

From germline, CDR1 is SEHNR and CDR2 FQNEAQ (reference sequence). CDR3 size: 13 residues. Trimming removed 1 base from V and 4 bases from J, with 8 bases in between. For every subset, genomic DNA was evenly distributed across several immunoSEQ plates. Using immunoSEQ multiplex PCR, the repertoire was profiled, and TCRdb retains in-frame clones only, with some absent. The sample has 450,000 to 500,000 clones; 65% to 80% are singletons. About this clone itself: Its antigen is as yet unknown.

None of the donors, who were healthy HIV-negative adults, had recently had acute infections or vaccinations. The study used 80 million to 100 million PBMCs per unsorted sample for genomic DNA. Material: PBMCs. The chain combines TRBV7-9 with TRBJ2-7; D call uncertain. The clonotype originates from a middle-aged woman in good health. Some clones in this sample may be carry-over from other donors' samples. CDR3 sequence reads: CASSLDPKYEQYF. CDR3 DNA sequence: TGTGCCAGCAGCTTAGACCCCAAATACGAGCAGTACTTC.